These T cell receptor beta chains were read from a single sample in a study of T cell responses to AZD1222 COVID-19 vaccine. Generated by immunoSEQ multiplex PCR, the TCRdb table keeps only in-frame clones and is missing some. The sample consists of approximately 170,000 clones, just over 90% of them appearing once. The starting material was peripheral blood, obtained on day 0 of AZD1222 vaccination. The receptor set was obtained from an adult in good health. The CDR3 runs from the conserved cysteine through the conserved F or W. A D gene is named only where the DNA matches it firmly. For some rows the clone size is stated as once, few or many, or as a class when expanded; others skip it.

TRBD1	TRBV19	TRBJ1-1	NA	CASSPGTGGYTEAFF	TGTGCCAGTAGTCCCGGGACAGGGGGCTACACTGAAGCTTTCTTT
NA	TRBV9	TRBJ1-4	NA	CASSAPGSVNEKLFF	TGTGCCAGCAGCGCCCCAGGGAGCGTAAATGAAAAACTGTTTTTT
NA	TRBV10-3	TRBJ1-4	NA	CAIRSGTKLFF	TGTGCCATCAGATCCGGGACAAAACTGTTTTTT
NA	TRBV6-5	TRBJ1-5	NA	CASRLGTDSNQPQHF	TGTGCCAGCAGGTTAGGGACGGATAGCAATCAGCCCCAGCATTTT
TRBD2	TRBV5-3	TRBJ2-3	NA	CARSLAGGSSGSTDTQYF	TGTGCCAGAAGCTTGGCGGGAGGATCTAGCGGGAGCACAGATACGCAGTATTTT
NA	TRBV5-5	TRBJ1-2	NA	CASSLVLGLVGYTF	TGTGCCAGCAGCTTGGTACTGGGGTTGGTTGGCTACACCTTC
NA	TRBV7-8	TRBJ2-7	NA	CASSSDYSYEQYF	TGTGCCAGCAGCTCGGACTACTCCTACGAGCAGTACTTC
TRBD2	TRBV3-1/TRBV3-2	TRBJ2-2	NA	CASSRLAGVRTGELFF	TGTGCCAGCAGTCGGCTAGCGGGAGTTAGAACCGGGGAGCTGTTTTTT
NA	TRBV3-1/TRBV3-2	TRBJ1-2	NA	CASSQDWRAFYGYTF	TGTGCCAGCAGCCAAGATTGGAGGGCTTTTTATGGCTACACCTTC
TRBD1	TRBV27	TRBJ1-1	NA	CASSFQGGNTEAFF	TGTGCCAGCAGTTTCCAGGGGGGGAACACTGAAGCTTTCTTT
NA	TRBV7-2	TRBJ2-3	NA	CASSLGGTDTQYF	TGTGCCAGCAGCTTAGGGGGGACAGATACGCAGTATTTT
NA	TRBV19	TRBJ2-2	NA	CASSLGQSGELFF	TGTGCCAGTAGTCTCGGACAGTCCGGGGAGCTGTTTTTT
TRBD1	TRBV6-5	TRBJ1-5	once	CASSGGTVSNQPQHF	TGTGCCAGCAGCGGGGGGACAGTTAGCAATCAGCCCCAGCATTTT
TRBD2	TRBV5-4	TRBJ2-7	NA	CASSSPLREGVYEQYF	TGTGCCAGCAGCTCCCCTTTGCGGGAGGGCGTCTACGAGCAGTACTTC
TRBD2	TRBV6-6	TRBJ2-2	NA	CASTWGTSGSGELFF	TGTGCCAGCACCTGGGGGACTAGCGGGTCCGGGGAGCTGTTTTTT
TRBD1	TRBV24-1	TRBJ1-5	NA	CATRDRDRTNNQPQHF	TGTGCCACCAGGGACAGGGATCGTACGAACAATCAGCCCCAGCATTTT
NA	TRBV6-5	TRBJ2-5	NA	CASPRGGYAETQYF	TGTGCCAGCCCGAGGGGGGGCTACGCAGAGACCCAGTACTTC
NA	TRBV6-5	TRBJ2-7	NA	CASRDSSYEQYF	TGTGCCAGCCGGGACTCGAGCTACGAGCAGTACTTC
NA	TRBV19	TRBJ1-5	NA	CASSILGVGAQPQHF	TGTGCCAGTAGTATACTCGGGGTGGGTGCTCAGCCCCAGCATTTT
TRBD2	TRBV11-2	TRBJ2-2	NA	CASSSPGLADTGELFF	TGTGCCAGCAGTTCACCGGGACTAGCTGACACCGGGGAGCTGTTTTTT
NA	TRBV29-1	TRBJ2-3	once	CSVARASTDTQYF	TGCAGCGTTGCCAGGGCTAGCACAGATACGCAGTATTTT
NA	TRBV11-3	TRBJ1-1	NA	CASSFDQGRAFF	TGTGCCAGCAGCTTCGATCAGGGACGAGCTTTCTTT
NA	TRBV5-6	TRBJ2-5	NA	CASSFRRGGETQYF	TGTGCCAGCAGCTTTCGCAGGGGCGGGGAGACCCAGTACTTC
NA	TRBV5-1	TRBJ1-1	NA	CASSLVGVGMNTEAFF	TGCGCCAGCAGCTTGGTGGGGGTAGGGATGAACACTGAAGCTTTCTTT
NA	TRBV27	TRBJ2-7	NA	CASSPRVSHEQYF	TGTGCCAGCAGTCCCAGGGTTTCCCACGAGCAGTACTTC
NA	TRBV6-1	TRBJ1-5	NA	CASSELGGRQPQHF	TGTGCCAGCAGTGAACTCGGGGGGAGGCAGCCCCAGCATTTT
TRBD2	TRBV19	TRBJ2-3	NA	CASGLAGGVDTQYF	TGTGCCAGCGGACTAGCGGGGGGGGTGGATACGCAGTATTTT
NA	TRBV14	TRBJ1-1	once	CASRQGGTTEAFF	TGTGCCAGCAGACAGGGAGGGACCACTGAAGCTTTCTTT
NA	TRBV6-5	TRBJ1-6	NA	CASSSSDRNSPLHF	TGTGCCAGCAGTTCCTCTGACCGAAATTCACCCCTCCACTTT